The 10 T cell receptor beta chains listed next were all sequenced from one sample in a study of CXCR3-negative and CXCR3-positive naive CD8 T cells (dated by TCRdb to the late 2010s). The sequencer listed for this sample is NextSeq 550. The Human TCR Profiling Kit (MiLaboratory) was used to prepare UMI-labeled 5' RACE TRB cDNA libraries. After the reads were reprocessed by TCRdb, one entry was made per CDR3 protein sequence, with no DNA. The sample's records list tens of thousands of distinct CDR3 sequences. The top ten clones comprise about 20% of the sample. The sequencing sample was made of memory CD8+ T cells from blood. Taken with the paper, the label for cell subset or site translates to: conventional CD8+ memory T cells (TMEM), sorted as controls. The receptor source for this set is a human donor in good health. Some clones in this sample may be carry-over from other donors' samples.

This chain joins TRBV21-1 and TRBJ1-5; TCRdb selects TRBD1, and the lack of DNA leaves this call unchecked. TRBV21-1 constitutes a pseudogene. The CDR3 length is 17 residues. The CDR3 spells CASSRDRVDFGNQPQHF.

The gene calls are TRBV14 and TRBJ1-1. From germline, CDR1 is SGHDN and CDR2 FVKESK. The CDR3 sequence is 11 residues long. The CDR3 is CASSQDSEAFF.

The CDR3 spells CASHLGSGRTFF. The chain is built from TRBV12-3 or TRBV12-4 and TRBJ1-1; TCRdb outputs TRBD1, but without DNA this stays unchecked. CDR3 length equals 12 residues.

The J gene is TRBJ1-5, the V gene TRBV15. This CDR3 spans 14 amino acids. Germline assignment: CDR1 LNHNV and CDR2 YYDKDF (reference sequence). The CDR3 spells CATSSWTYNQPQHF.

The chain recombines TRBV27 with TRBJ2-7; there is no DNA to check the TCRdb D call of TRBD2. Germline loops: CDR1 MNHEY, CDR2 SMNVEV (reference sequence). This CDR3 has 15 residues. The CDR3: CASTSGGRSPYEQYF.

V gene TRBV6-1 combines with J gene TRBJ1-1. The CDR3 loop spans 14 amino acids. CDR1 MNHNS and CDR2 SASEGT come from the germline V gene. CDR3 protein: CASSEDRGNTEAFF.

The chain recombines TRBV15 with TRBJ1-3. The CDR3 length is 12 residues. Germline values: CDR1 LNHNV, CDR2 YYDKDF (reference sequence). The CDR3 sequence: CATSSAGNTIYF.

The chain couples TRBV6-5 to TRBJ1-4. Germline CDR1 is MNHEY and CDR2 is SVGAGI. The CDR3 consists of 13 residues. The CDR3 sequence is CASSYNSQEKLFF.

Here the CDR3 reads CTSSFSCRDLGGYTF. The rearrangement links TRBV27 to TRBJ1-2; TCRdb reports TRBD1, a call that lacks DNA to check it against. This CDR3 comprises 15 residues. Germline-derived CDR1 and CDR2 are MNHEY and SMNVEV (reference sequence).

V usage is TRBV20-1 and J usage is TRBJ2-7; TCRdb indicates TRBD1, and absent DNA this call remains unverified. Germline CDR1 is DFQATT and CDR2 is SNEGSKA (reference sequence). There are 14 residues in the CDR3. The CDR3 reads CSARGPGGSNPQYF.